This T cell receptor beta chain stems from a study of cytotoxic CD8 clonotypes in ibrutinib-treated CLL. The overall study: Partial response was seen in some 24 patients and complete response in 2; after median around 72 months, around 14 stayed remitted, around 12 progressed. Productive templates averaged about 230,000 per sample, and productive rearrangements about 89,000.

This clone occurred many times. TCRdb's copy holds only in-frame clones and misses some; the assay was immunoSEQ multiplex PCR. The profile shows around 29,000 clones, around 63% of them singletons. Libraries of TCR beta were made from 2 to 2.5 micrograms of genomic DNA that came from cryopreserved PBMCs. Trimming took 6 bases from V and 3 from J; bases not matched to a gene: 8. Germline loops: CDR1 SGHNT, CDR2 YENEEA. This CDR3 is 14 amino acids long. The sequenced sample was PBMCs, obtained after 24 months of ibrutinib treatment. The origin of this receptor is a human donor with chronic lymphocytic leukemia. V usage is TRBV11-3 and J usage is TRBJ2-7; the match to TRBD1 covers 7 bases. The CDR3 here is CASSSDRAGYEQYF. DNA of the CDR3: TGTGCCAGCAGTTCCGACAGGGCGGGCTACGAGCAGTACTTC.